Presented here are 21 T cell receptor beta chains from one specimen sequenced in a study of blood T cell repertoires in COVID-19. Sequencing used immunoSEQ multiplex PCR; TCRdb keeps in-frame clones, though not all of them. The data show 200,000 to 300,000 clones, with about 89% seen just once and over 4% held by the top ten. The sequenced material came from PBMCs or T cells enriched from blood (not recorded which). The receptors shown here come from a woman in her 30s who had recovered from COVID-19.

This chain's CDR3 is CASSRTSGRYRQSYNEQFF. In nucleotides, the CDR3 is TGTGCCAGCAGCAGGACTAGCGGGAGGTATCGACAGTCCTACAATGAGCAGTTCTTC. V and J are TRBV7-8 and TRBJ2-1; 14 bases line up with TRBD2. The V gene end was trimmed by 5 bases and the J gene end by 1 base; junction bases not matched to a gene: 10. Germline assignment: CDR1 SGHVS and CDR2 FQNEAQ. The CDR3 spans 19 residues.

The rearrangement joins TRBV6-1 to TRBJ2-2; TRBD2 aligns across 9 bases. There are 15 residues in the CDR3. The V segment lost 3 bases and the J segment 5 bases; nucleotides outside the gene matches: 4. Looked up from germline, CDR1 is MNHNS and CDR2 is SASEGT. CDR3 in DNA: TGTGCCAGCAGTGATCTAGCGGGGAATACCGGGGAGCTGTTTTTT. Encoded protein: CASSDLAGNTGELFF.

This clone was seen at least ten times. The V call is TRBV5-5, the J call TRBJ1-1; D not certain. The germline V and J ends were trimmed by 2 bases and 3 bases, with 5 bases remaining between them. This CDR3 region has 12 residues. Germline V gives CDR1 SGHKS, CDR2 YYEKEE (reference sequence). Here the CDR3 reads CASSLIDTEAFF. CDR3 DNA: TGTGCCAGCAGCTTAATCGACACTGAAGCTTTCTTT.

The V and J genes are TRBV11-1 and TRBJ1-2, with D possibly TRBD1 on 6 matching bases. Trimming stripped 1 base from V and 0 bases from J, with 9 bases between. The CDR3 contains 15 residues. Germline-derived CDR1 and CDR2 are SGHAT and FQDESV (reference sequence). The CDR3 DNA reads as TGTGCCAGCAGCTTAGGGACAGAAGCTAACTATGGCTACACCTTC. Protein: CASSLGTEANYGYTF. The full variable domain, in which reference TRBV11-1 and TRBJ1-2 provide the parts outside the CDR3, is EAEVAQSPRYKITEKSQAVAFWCDPISGHATLYWYRQILGQGPELLVQFQDESVVDDSQLPKDRFSAERLKGVDSTLKIQPAELGDSAMYLCASSLGTEANYGYTFGSGTRLTVV.

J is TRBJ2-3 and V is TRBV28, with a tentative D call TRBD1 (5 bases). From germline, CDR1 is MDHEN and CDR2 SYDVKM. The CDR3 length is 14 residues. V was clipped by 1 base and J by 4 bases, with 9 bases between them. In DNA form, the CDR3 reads TGTGCCAGCAGTTTATCCAGGGTCGCAGATACGCAGTATTTT. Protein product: CASSLSRVADTQYF.

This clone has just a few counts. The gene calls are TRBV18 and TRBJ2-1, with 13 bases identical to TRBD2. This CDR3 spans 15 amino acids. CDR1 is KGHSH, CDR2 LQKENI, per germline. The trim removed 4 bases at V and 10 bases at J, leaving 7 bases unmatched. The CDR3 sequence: CASSRTSGRAPEQFF. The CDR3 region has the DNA TGTGCCAGCTCACGAACTAGCGGGAGGGCCCCCGAGCAGTTCTTC. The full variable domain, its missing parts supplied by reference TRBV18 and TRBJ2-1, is NAGVMQNPRHLVRRRGQEARLRCSPMKGHSHVYWYRQLPEEGLKFMVYLQKENIIDESGMPKERFSAEFPKEGPSILRIQQVVRGDSAAYFCASSRTSGRAPEQFFGPGTRLTVL.

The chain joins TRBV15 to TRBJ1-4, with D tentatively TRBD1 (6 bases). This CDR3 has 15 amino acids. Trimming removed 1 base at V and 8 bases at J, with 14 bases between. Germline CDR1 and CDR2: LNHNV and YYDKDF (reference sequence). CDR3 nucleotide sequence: TGTGCCACCAGCAGAGGATGGGACATGGGCGAAAAACTGTTTTTT. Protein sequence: CATSRGWDMGEKLFF.

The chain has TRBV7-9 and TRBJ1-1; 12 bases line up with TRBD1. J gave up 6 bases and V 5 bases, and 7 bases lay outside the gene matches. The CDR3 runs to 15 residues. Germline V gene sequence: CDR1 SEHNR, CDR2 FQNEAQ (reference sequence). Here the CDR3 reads CASSGDRGRASEAFF. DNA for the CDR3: TGTGCCAGCAGCGGGGACAGGGGGCGCGCATCTGAAGCTTTCTTT. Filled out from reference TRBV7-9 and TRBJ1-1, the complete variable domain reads DTGVSQNPRHKITKRGQNVTFRCDPISEHNRLYWYRQTLGQGPEFLTYFQNEAQLEKSRLLSDRFSAERPKGSFSTLEIQRTEQGDSAMYLCASSGDRGRASEAFFGQGTRLTVV.

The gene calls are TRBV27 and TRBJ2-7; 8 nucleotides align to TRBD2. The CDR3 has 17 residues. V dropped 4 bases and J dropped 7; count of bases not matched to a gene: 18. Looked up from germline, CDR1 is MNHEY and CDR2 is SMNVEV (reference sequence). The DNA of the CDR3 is TGTGCCAGCAGTTCCCCATATAGCGGGATCCCGGGGAGAGAGCAGTACTTC. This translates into CASSSPYSGIPGREQYF.

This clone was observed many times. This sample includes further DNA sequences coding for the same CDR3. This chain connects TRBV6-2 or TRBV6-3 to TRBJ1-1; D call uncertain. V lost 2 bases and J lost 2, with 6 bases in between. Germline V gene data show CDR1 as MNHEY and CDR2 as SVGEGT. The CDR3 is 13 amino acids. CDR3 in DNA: TGTGCCAGCAGTTACCTGAGAAACACTGAAGCTTTCTTT. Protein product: CASSYLRNTEAFF.

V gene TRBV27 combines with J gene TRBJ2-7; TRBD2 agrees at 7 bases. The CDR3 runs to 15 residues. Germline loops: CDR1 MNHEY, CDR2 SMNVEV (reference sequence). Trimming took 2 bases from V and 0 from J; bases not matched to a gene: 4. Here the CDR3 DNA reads TGTGCCAGCAGTTTAGAACGCGGGAGCTCCTACGAGCAGTACTTC. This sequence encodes CASSLERGSSYEQYF.

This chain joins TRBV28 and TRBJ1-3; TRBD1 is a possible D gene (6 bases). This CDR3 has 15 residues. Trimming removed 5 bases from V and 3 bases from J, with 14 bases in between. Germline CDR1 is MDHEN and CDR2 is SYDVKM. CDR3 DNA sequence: TGTGCCAGCAGTCCACTACAGGGTGGTGGAAACACCATATATTTT. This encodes CASSPLQGGGNTIYF.

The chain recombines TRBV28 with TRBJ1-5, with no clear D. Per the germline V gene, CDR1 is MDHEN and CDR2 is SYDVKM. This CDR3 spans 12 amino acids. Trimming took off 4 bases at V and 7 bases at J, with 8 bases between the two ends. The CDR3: CASSSGYQPQHF. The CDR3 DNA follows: TGTGCCAGCAGTTCCGGTTACCAGCCCCAGCATTTT.

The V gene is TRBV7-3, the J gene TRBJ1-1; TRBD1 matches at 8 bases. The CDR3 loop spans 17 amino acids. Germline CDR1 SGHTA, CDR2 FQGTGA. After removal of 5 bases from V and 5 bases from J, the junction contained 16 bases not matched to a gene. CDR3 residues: CASSKDAGTGGATEAFF. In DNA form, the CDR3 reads TGTGCCAGCAGCAAAGATGCAGGGACAGGAGGGGCTACTGAAGCTTTCTTT.

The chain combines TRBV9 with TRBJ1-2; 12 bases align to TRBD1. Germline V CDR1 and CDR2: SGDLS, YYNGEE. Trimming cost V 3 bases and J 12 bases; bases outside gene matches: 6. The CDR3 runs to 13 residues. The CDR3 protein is CASSGPGQGANTF. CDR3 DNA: TGTGCCAGCAGCGGACCGGGACAGGGGGCCAACACCTTC.

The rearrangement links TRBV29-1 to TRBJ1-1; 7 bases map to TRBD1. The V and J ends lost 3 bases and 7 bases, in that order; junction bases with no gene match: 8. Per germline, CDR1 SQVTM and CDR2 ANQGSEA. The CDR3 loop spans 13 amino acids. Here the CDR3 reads CSVDLIQGGEAFF. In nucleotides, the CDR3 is TGCAGCGTTGACTTAATCCAGGGGGGTGAAGCTTTCTTT.

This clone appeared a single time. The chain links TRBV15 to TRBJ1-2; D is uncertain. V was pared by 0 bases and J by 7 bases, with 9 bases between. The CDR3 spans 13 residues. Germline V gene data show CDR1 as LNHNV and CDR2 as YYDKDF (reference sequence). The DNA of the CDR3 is TGTGCCACCAGCAGAGAATCGACATCTGGCTACACCTTC. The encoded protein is CATSRESTSGYTF.

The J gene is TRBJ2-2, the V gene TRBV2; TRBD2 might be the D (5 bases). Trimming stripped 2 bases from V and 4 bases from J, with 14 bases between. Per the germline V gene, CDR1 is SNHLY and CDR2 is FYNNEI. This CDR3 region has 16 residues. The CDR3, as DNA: TGTGCCAGCAGTGAATCTCCACTAGGAGGCACCGGGGAGCTGTTTTTT. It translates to CASSESPLGGTGELFF.

CDR3 amino acids: CASSPSGSFYEQYF. CDR3 coding DNA: TGTGCCAGCAGCCCTAGCGGCTCCTTCTACGAGCAGTACTTC. The chain employs TRBV2 and TRBJ2-7; 7 nucleotides match TRBD2. In germline, CDR1 is SNHLY, CDR2 FYNNEI. The CDR3 sequence is 14 residues long. V shed 6 bases and J 3 bases; nucleotides not matched to a gene: 8.

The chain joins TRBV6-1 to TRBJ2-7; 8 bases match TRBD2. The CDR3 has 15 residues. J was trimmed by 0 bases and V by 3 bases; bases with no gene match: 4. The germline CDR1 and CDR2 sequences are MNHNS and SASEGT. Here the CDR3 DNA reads TGTGCCAGCAGTGATACCGGGACTAGCTCCTACGAGCAGTACTTC. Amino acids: CASSDTGTSSYEQYF.

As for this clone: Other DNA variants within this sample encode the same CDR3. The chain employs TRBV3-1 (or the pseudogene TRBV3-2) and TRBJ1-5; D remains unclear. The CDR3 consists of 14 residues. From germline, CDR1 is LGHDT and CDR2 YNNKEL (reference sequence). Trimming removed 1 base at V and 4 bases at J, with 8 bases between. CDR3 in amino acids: CASSQGRANQPQHF. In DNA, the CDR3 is TGTGCCAGCAGCCAAGGGAGGGCAAATCAGCCCCAGCATTTT.